A selection of T cell receptor beta chains follows, all from one sample in a study of regulatory T cells in long-lasting Graves disease. TCRdb analysed the multiplex PCR reads with MiXCR anew, one entry per CDR3 protein. This sample yields about 560,000 distinct CDR3 sequences, of which about 16% are seen a single time; about 12% belongs to the top ten. The data also belong to a second study, concerning T cells in Graves' hyperthyroidism and ophthalmopathy.

Source: peripheral blood mononuclear cells (PBMCs), taken at new diagnosis, from a patient treated with antithyroid drugs. Receptor source: a young man with Graves disease. Both conserved end residues are part of each CDR3. Each record gives: V gene, D gene, clone size, J gene, CDR3 DNA, CDR3 protein. D genes are given only for firm matches. Rows may omit the clone size; those that give it use once, few, many or a size class.

V: TRBV11-3; D: -; size: many; J: TRBJ2-3; DNA: TGTGCCAGCAGCTTAGATCCCGGGGCAGATACGCAGTATTTT; CDR3: CASSLDPGADTQYF
V: TRBV7-2; D: -; size: -; J: TRBJ2-1; DNA: TGTGCCAGCAGCTTACAAGCGGACTCCTACAATGAGCAGTTCTTC; CDR3: CASSLQADSYNEQFF
V: TRBV19; D: -; size: few; J: TRBJ1-5; DNA: TGTGCCAGTAATACAGGAGGACATCAGCCCCAGCATTTT; CDR3: CASNTGGHQPQHF
V: TRBV6-2/TRBV6-3; D: -; size: few; J: TRBJ1-5; DNA: TGTGCCAGCAGTTACTCAATGGGAGATCAGCCCCAGCATTTT; CDR3: CASSYSMGDQPQHF
V: TRBV12-3/TRBV12-4; D: TRBD1; size: many; J: TRBJ1-2; DNA: TGTGCCAGCAGGCACCGGGACAGGGCGGTTAATGGCTACACCTTC; CDR3: CASRHRDRAVNGYTF
V: TRBV27; D: -; size: few; J: TRBJ2-7; DNA: TGTGCCAGCACCTCTCCCGGGACAACACATCTCTACGAGCAGTACTTC; CDR3: CASTSPGTTHLYEQYF
V: TRBV5-4; D: -; size: few; J: TRBJ1-6; DNA: TGTGCCAGCAGCTCGGCCACTGGAAGCTCCTATAATTCACCCCTCCACTTT; CDR3: CASSSATGSSYNSPLHF
V: TRBV12-3/TRBV12-4; D: -; size: many; J: TRBJ1-1; DNA: TGTGCCAGCAACCCGGGCATGAACACTGAAGCTTTCTTT; CDR3: CASNPGMNTEAFF
V: TRBV28; D: -; size: -; J: TRBJ2-7; DNA: TGTGCCAGCAGTTTCGAGCGGGTCGCCTACGAGCAGTACTTC; CDR3: CASSFERVAYEQYF
V: TRBV5-4; D: TRBD1; size: -; J: TRBJ2-6; DNA: TGTGCCAGCAGCTTGCAGGGGACAGGGGCTGGGGCCAACGTCCTGACTTTC; CDR3: CASSLQGTGAGANVLTF
V: TRBV7-9; D: TRBD2; size: -; J: TRBJ2-3; DNA: TGTGCCAGCAGCTGGACTAGCGGTTTAACAGATACGCAGTATTTT; CDR3: CASSWTSGLTDTQYF
V: TRBV19; D: -; size: -; J: TRBJ2-7; DNA: TGTGCCAGTAGTATAGTGGGCAGTCCCTCCTACGAGCAGTACTTC; CDR3: CASSIVGSPSYEQYF
V: TRBV2; D: -; size: many; J: TRBJ2-5; DNA: TGTGCCAGCAGCAGTCGACGGACCAGGGGGACCCAGTACTTC; CDR3: CASSSRRTRGTQYF
V: TRBV20-1; D: TRBD1; size: few; J: TRBJ1-1; DNA: TGCAGTGCTTTAGGACAGGTGAACACTGAAGCTTTCTTT; CDR3: CSALGQVNTEAFF
V: TRBV7-2; D: -; size: few; J: TRBJ2-3; DNA: TGTGCCAGCAGCTCCCGCGACAGCGGAGGGGATACGCAGTATTTT; CDR3: CASSSRDSGGDTQYF
V: TRBV20-1; D: -; size: many; J: TRBJ1-1; DNA: TGCAGTGCTAGAGATCAGGGGCGAAACACTGAAGCTTTCTTT; CDR3: CSARDQGRNTEAFF
V: TRBV20-1; D: TRBD2; size: few; J: TRBJ2-7; DNA: TGCAGTGCTAGAGACAGGGGACTAGCGGGAGTGGTGTCTCGGCAGTACTTC; CDR3: CSARDRGLAGVVSRQYF
V: TRBV7-9; D: TRBD1; size: many; J: TRBJ1-2; DNA: TGTGCCAGCAGCTATCGGGACAGGGGCTATGGCTACACCTTC; CDR3: CASSYRDRGYGYTF
V: TRBV7-6; D: TRBD1; size: few; J: TRBJ2-7; DNA: TGTGCCAGCAGCTTAGCCGCGACAGGGGGCCCCTACGAGCAGTACTTC; CDR3: CASSLAATGGPYEQYF
V: TRBV4-1; D: -; size: -; J: TRBJ1-5; DNA: TGCGCCAGCAGCCAAGCTACCGGGGGCAGCAATCAGCCCCAGCATTTT; CDR3: CASSQATGGSNQPQHF
V: TRBV30; D: TRBD2; size: many; J: TRBJ2-1; DNA: TGTGCCTGGAGCACGACTAGCGGGAGGGCCAATCGGTTCTTC; CDR3: CAWSTTSGRANRFF
V: TRBV18; D: TRBD2; size: few; J: TRBJ2-2; DNA: TGTGCCAGCTCACCTACGGGACTAGCGGGAGCCGGGGAGCTGTTTTTT; CDR3: CASSPTGLAGAGELFF
V: TRBV28; D: TRBD2; size: many; J: TRBJ2-1; DNA: TGTGCCAGCAACCAAATAGCGGGACGCACCTACAATGAGCAGTTCTTC; CDR3: CASNQIAGRTYNEQFF
V: TRBV14; D: -; size: -; J: TRBJ2-2; DNA: TGTGCCAGCAGCCAAGATATGGGGTCGGGCACCGGGGAGCTGTTTTTT; CDR3: CASSQDMGSGTGELFF
V: TRBV20-1; D: -; size: -; J: TRBJ1-4; DNA: TGCAGTGCCACAAGAGACGGTGAAAAACTGTTTTTT; CDR3: CSATRDGEKLFF
V: TRBV11-3; D: -; size: many; J: TRBJ2-1; DNA: TGTGCCAGCAGCTTATCTGGGAGCGAAAATGAGCAGTTCTTC; CDR3: CASSLSGSENEQFF
V: TRBV7-9; D: -; size: many; J: TRBJ2-5; DNA: TGTGCCAGCAGCCTCGAGGACGAGACCCAGTACTTC; CDR3: CASSLEDETQYF
V: TRBV12-3/TRBV12-4; D: -; size: many; J: TRBJ1-4; DNA: TGTGCCAGCAGTTTTGGGTCAACTAATGAAAAACTGTTTTTT; CDR3: CASSFGSTNEKLFF
V: TRBV12-5; D: TRBD2; size: -; J: TRBJ2-5; DNA: TGTGCCAGAGGTGGACTAGCGGGAGGGCCCGGGGAGACCCAGTACTTC; CDR3: CARGGLAGGPGETQYF
V: TRBV20-1; D: TRBD2; size: -; J: TRBJ2-5; DNA: TGCAGTGCAGCACTAGCGGGAGCCCAAGAGACCCAGTACTTC; CDR3: CSAALAGAQETQYF
V: TRBV6-1; D: TRBD1; size: few; J: TRBJ1-4; DNA: TGTGCCAGCAGCCTCGGGACAGGATTGGCGGGAGATGAAAAACTGTTTTTT; CDR3: CASSLGTGLAGDEKLFF
V: TRBV12-3/TRBV12-4; D: -; size: many; J: TRBJ2-1; DNA: TGTGCGGCCGGGGAGAGCTCCTACAATGAGCAGTTCTTC; CDR3: CAAGESSYNEQFF
V: TRBV2; D: TRBD2; size: many; J: TRBJ2-3; DNA: TGTGCCAGCAGTGTAACTAGCGCGGGCACAGATACGCAGTATTTT; CDR3: CASSVTSAGTDTQYF
V: TRBV5-1; D: -; size: -; J: TRBJ2-2; DNA: TGCGCCAGCAGCTTTGTCTTCGGAGGGGCCGGGGAGCTGTTTTTT; CDR3: CASSFVFGGAGELFF
V: TRBV29-1; D: -; size: -; J: TRBJ2-6; DNA: TGCAGCAGTTTGTGGGTTAGAGCCGGACAGTCTATCTCTGGGGCCAACGTCCTGACTTTC; CDR3: CSSLWVRAGQSISGANVLTF
V: TRBV5-6; D: -; size: few; J: TRBJ2-5; DNA: TGTGCCAGCAGCTCGGAGGTTCCGGAAACCCAGTACTTC; CDR3: CASSSEVPETQYF
V: TRBV20-1; D: -; size: -; J: TRBJ1-1; DNA: TGCAGTGCCATAGGGGTGGGGGTAGCTGAAGCTTTCTTT; CDR3: CSAIGVGVAEAFF
V: TRBV3-1; D: TRBD1; size: many; J: TRBJ1-1; DNA: TGTGCCAGCAGACGCGGGACAGAGAACACTGAAGCTTTCTTT; CDR3: CASRRGTENTEAFF